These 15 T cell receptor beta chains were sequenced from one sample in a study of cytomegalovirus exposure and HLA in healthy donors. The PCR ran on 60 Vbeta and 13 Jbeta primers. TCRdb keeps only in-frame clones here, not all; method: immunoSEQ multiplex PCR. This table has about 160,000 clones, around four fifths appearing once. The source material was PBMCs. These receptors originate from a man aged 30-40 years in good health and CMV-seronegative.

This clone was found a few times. As DNA, the CDR3 is TGTGCCAGCAGCGGGACAGGGTCGGCGAAGGATGGCTACACCTTC. The encoded protein is CASSGTGSAKDGYTF. The gene calls are TRBV9 and TRBJ1-2; 8 bases agree with TRBD1. Trimming cost V 3 bases and J 6 bases; bases outside gene matches: 10. CDR1 and CDR2 (germline): SGDLS, YYNGEE. The CDR3 totals 15 residues.

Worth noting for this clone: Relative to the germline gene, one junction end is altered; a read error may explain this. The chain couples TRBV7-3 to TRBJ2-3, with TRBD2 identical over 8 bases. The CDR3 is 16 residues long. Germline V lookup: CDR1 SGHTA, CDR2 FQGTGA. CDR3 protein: CASSLLAGPSTDAQYF. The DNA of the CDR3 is TGTGCCAGCAGCTTACTAGCGGGTCCTAGCACAGATGCGCAGTATTTT.

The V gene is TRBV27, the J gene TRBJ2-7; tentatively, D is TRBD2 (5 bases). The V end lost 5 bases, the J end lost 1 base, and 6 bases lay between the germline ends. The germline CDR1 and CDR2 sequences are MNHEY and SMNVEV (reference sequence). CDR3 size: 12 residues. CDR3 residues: CASSRGSYEQYF. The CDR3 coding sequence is TGTGCCAGCAGTCGGGGTTCCTACGAGCAGTACTTC.

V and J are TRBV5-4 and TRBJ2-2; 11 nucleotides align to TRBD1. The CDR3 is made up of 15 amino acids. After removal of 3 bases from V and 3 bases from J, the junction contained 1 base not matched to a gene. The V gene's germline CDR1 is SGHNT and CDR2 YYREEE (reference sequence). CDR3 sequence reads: CASSWTGGDTGELFF. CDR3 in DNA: TGTGCCAGCAGCTGGACAGGGGGCGACACCGGGGAGCTGTTTTTT.

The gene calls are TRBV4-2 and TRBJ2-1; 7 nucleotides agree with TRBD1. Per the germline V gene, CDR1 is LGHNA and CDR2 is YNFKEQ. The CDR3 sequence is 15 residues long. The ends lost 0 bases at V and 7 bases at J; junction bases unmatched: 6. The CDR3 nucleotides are TGTGCCAGCAGCCAAGAAGGGCCAGGGGGAAATGAGCAGTTCTTC. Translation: CASSQEGPGGNEQFF.

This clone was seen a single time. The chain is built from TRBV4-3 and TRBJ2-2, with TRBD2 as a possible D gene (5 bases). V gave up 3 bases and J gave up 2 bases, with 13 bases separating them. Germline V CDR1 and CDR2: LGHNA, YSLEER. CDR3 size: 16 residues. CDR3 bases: TGCGCCAGCAGCCAGTGGCCTAGCAGTAACACCGGGGAGCTGTTTTTT. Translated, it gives CASSQWPSSNTGELFF.

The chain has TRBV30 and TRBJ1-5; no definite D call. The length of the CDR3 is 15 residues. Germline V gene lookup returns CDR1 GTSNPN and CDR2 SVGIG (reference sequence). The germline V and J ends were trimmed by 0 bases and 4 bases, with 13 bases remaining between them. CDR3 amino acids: CAWSVADGGNQPQHF. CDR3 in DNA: TGTGCCTGGAGTGTCGCGGACGGAGGGAATCAGCCCCAGCATTTT.

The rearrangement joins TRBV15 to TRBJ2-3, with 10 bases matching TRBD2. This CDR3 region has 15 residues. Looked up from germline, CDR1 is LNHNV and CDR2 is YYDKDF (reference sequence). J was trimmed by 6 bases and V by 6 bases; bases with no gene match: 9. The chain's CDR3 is CATRDSGRVMDTQYF. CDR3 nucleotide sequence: TGTGCCACCAGGGACAGCGGGAGGGTTATGGATACGCAGTATTTT. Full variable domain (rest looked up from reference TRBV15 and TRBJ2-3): DAMVIQNPRYQVTQFGKPVTLSCSQTLNHNVMYWYQQKSSQAPKLLFHYYDKDFNNEADTPDNFQSRRPNTSFCFLDIRSPGLGDTAMYLCATRDSGRVMDTQYFGPGTRLTVL.

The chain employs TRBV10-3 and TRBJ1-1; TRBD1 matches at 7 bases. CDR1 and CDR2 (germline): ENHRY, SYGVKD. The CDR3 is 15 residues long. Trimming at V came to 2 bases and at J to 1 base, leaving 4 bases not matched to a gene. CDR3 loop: CAISEPGTENTEAFF. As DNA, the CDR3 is TGTGCCATCAGTGAGCCAGGGACAGAGAACACTGAAGCTTTCTTT.

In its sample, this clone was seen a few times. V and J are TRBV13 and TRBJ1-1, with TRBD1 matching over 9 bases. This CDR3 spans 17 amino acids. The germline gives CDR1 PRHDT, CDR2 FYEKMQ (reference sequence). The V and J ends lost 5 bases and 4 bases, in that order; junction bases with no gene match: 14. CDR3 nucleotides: TGTGCCAGCAGCCGCTTCAGGGACAGGGCTCGGGTCACTGAAGCTTTCTTT. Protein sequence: CASSRFRDRARVTEAFF.

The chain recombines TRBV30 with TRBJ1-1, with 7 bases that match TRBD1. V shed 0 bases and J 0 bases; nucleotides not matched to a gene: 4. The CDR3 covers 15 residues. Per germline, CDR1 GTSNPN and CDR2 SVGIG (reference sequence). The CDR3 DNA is TGTGCCTGGAGTGTACTGGGACAGATGAACACTGAAGCTTTCTTT. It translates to CAWSVLGQMNTEAFF.

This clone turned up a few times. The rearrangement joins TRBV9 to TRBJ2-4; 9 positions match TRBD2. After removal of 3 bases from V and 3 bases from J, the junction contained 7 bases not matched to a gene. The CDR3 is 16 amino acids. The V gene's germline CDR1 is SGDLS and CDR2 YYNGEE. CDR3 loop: CASSGGGALDKNIQYF. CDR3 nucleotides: TGTGCCAGCAGCGGCGGGGGGGCATTGGACAAAAACATTCAGTACTTC.

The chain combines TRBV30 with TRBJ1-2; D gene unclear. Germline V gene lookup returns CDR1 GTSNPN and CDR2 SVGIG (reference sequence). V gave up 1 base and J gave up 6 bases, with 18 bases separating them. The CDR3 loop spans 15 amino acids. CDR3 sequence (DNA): TGTGCCTGGAGTGGAGGGAGGACGAGGATAGATGGCTACACCTTC. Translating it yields CAWSGGRTRIDGYTF.

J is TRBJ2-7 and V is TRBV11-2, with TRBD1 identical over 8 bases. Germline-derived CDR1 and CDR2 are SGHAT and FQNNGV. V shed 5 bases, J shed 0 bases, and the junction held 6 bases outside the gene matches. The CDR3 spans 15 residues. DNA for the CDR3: TGTGCCAGCAGCGCGTACAGGGGGGTCTCCTACGAGCAGTACTTC. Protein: CASSAYRGVSYEQYF.

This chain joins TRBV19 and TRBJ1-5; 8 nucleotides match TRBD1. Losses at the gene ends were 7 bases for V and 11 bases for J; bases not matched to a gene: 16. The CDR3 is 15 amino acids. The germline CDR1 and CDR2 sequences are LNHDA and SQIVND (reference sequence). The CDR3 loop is CASNYGQGSTRTQHF. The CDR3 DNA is TGTGCCAGTAACTACGGACAGGGATCAACCAGGACCCAGCATTTT.